This TCR beta chain was documented in a study of blood T cell repertoires in COVID-19 (dated by TCRdb to the early 2020s). Context from the whole study: Samples from collaborators originated in the United States, Italy and Spain and spanned both the acute and convalescent phases of COVID-19. Where available, HLA class I and class II types were obtained from metadata supplied by the sample provider rather than from assay-based typing. The sample metadata nearly always contained a de-identified subject ID, COVID-19 status, age in years and sex. The material from the prospective study consisted of cDNA or gDNA derived from T cells, B-cell-depleted T cells, or PBMCs. The samples were drawn from two sources: the first 160 participants of the ongoing ImmuneRACE study, and 950 to 1,500 subjects contributed by 6 global collaborators. A freely available public database, intended as a resource for researchers studying the immune response to SARS-CoV-2, is where the repertoires were released. The dataset comprised deeply sampled blood TCRbeta repertoires from subjects exposed to, actively infected with, or recovered from COVID-19. The full study reports these points: Clinical and demographic metadata were provided uncurated, with the amount varying by source and participant.

The CDR3, cysteine through phenylalanine, is 14 amino acids long. Just CDR3 DNA is preserved here, 42 bases in frame from base 1. Via the germline V gene, CDR1 is SGHRS and CDR2 YFSETQ. V is clipped by 2 bases and J by 8 bases, and the sequence between their germline boundaries is 16 bases long. TCRbeta CDR3 regions were amplified from genomic DNA by means of the immunoSEQ Assay, a bias-controlled multiplex PCR. As for how the authors treated the data: Within the assay, amplification of reference gene primers was used to estimate how many nucleated cells each sample contained. To quantify the absolute abundance of each unique TCRbeta CDR3 rearrangement, sequence reads were collapsed and filtered. For each sample, productive Simpson clonality was calculated as the square root of Simpson's diversity index across productive rearrangements. TCRdb re-hosts the immuneACCESS table, in-frame sequences only. Its copies lack some clones; in the studies checked, an unresolved V gene accounts for under half of them, and the cause for the rest is not known. The DNA gave D and trimming, while V, J and clone size come from that table. For this sample the table gives around 230,000 clones, of which around 80% were detected only once. Jointly, the top ten make up 7.5% to 9% of the sample.

Collaborating institutions collected whole blood in K2EDTA tubes following their own protocols. For TCRbeta analysis, collaborators shipped samples in one of three forms: frozen whole blood, isolated PBMCs, or DNA extracted from either of those sample types. With respect to this clone: There is no known antigen for this receptor. Base-call qualities are not available, and no considerably larger clone is one nucleotide away.

The chain uses TRBV5-1 and TRBJ1-1, with TRBD1 perhaps the D gene, on 5 matching bases. The clonotype originates from a woman in her forties or fifties with acute or convalescent COVID-19. The sequenced material came from peripheral blood. The CDR3 protein sequence reads: CASSLWGRTTEAFF. The sequenced DNA: TGCGCCAGCAGCTTATGGGGCCGGACTACAGAAGCTTTCTTT. Reference TRBV5-1 and TRBJ1-1 proteins supply the regions before and after the CDR3; the full variable domain is: KAGVTQTPRYLIKTRGQQVTLSCSPISGHRSVSWYQQTPGQGLQFLFEYFSETQRNKGNFPGRFSGRQFSNSRSEMNVSTLELGDSALYLCASSLWGRTTEAFFGQGTRLTVV.